A selection of T cell receptor beta chains follows, all from one sample in a study of T cells in Graves' hyperthyroidism and ophthalmopathy. TCRdb passed the multiplex PCR reads through MiXCR, listing each CDR3 protein once. The data contain 200,000 to 250,000 distinct CDR3 sequences, 17% of them singletons. The sample taken for sequencing was blood. The receptor set was obtained from a man aged 50 to 60 with Graves' hyperthyroidism. Both conserved end residues are part of each CDR3. Each record gives: clone size, D gene, V gene, J gene, CDR3 DNA, CDR3 protein. A D gene is named only where the DNA matches it firmly. Clone size appears in some rows only: once, few, many, or a class for an expanded clone.

.	.	TRBV6-1	TRBJ2-7	TGTGCCACCTTAGAGCAAAAGGGCAGAACCTACGAGCAGTACTTC	CATLEQKGRTYEQYF
few	TRBD1	TRBV10-3	TRBJ2-6	TGTGCCATCAGTGGAAGGACAGGGGTCCGCTCTGGGGCCAACGTCCTGACTTTC	CAISGRTGVRSGANVLTF
.	.	TRBV28	TRBJ2-3	TGTGCCAGCAGTCGACTCCGGGCCGCCATGGAGGATACGCAGTATTTT	CASSRLRAAMEDTQYF
many	TRBD2	TRBV6-1	TRBJ2-1	TGTGCCAGCACGGGGGGAGGGCCGGGTGAGCAGTTCTTC	CASTGGGPGEQFF
few	.	TRBV6-1	TRBJ2-3	TGTGCCAGCAGTGAACTCGCAGGGGGGTACACAGATACGCAGTATTTT	CASSELAGGYTDTQYF
many	.	TRBV15	TRBJ1-1	TGTGCCACCAGCAGAGTTTCGGGAGAAGCTTTCTTT	CATSRVSGEAFF
few	TRBD1	TRBV5-1	TRBJ2-7	TGCGCCAGCATGGACAGGGTGTCCCACGAGCAGTACTTC	CASMDRVSHEQYF
many	TRBD2	TRBV7-8	TRBJ2-3	TGTGCCAGCAGCGACAGACTAGCGGGAGGGGATACGCAGTATTTT	CASSDRLAGGDTQYF
.	TRBD2	TRBV7-2	TRBJ2-1	TGTGCCAGCAGCCCACCTAGCGGGACCGCCTATAACAATGAGCAGTTCTTC	CASSPPSGTAYNNEQFF
many	TRBD2	TRBV20-1	TRBJ2-7	TGCAGTGCCGCCGGGGGGACTAGCGGCTACGAGCAGTACTTC	CSAAGGTSGYEQYF
many	TRBD1	TRBV5-1	TRBJ1-5	TGCGCCAGCAGCTCCGGGACAGGGGGCGGACAGCCCCAGCATTTT	CASSSGTGGGQPQHF
many	TRBD2	TRBV3-1	TRBJ2-1	TGTGCCAGCAGCCTCCCGGGACTAGGGCTCAATGAGCAGTTCTTC	CASSLPGLGLNEQFF
many	.	TRBV20-1	TRBJ1-1	TGCAGTGCCAGGCCTCCCAAGGCTGAAGCTTTCTTT	CSARPPKAEAFF
many	.	TRBV28	TRBJ2-3	TGTGCCAGCAGTTTCCCCCGATCATGGGAAGATACGCAGTATTTT	CASSFPRSWEDTQYF
.	.	TRBV11-2	TRBJ2-3	TGTGCCAGCACCGCTGACAGCAGAAGGAGGGCAGATACGCAGTATTTT	CASTADSRRRADTQYF
.	TRBD1	TRBV4-1	TRBJ1-2	TGCGCCAGCAGCCAAGTGGGACAGGGGGCCAACTATGGCTACACCTTC	CASSQVGQGANYGYTF
many	TRBD1	TRBV28	TRBJ1-2	TGTGCCAGCAGTTTAGCGGGAACAGGGGCGCTGTATGGCTACACCTTC	CASSLAGTGALYGYTF
many	TRBD2	TRBV3-1	TRBJ2-1	TGTGCCAGTACGGGACTAGCTTTCGATGAGCAGTTCTTC	CASTGLAFDEQFF
few	.	TRBV7-8	TRBJ1-4	TGTGCCAGCAGCTTCTCACGGGTTGCAACTAATGAAAAACTGTTTTTT	CASSFSRVATNEKLFF
many	TRBD1	TRBV24-1	TRBJ2-7	TGTGCCACCAGTGACGCAGGGGGTATCGATGGGTACGAGCAGTACTTC	CATSDAGGIDGYEQYF
few	TRBD1	TRBV4-1	TRBJ1-1	TGCGCCAGCAGCCAAGAAGACAGGGTGGGAACTGAAGCTTTCTTT	CASSQEDRVGTEAFF
.	TRBD2	TRBV20-1	TRBJ2-1	TGCAGTGCTAGAGGACGATGGGGGGGGAAGGGGTTCTTC	CSARGRWGGKGFF
many	.	TRBV12-3/TRBV12-4	TRBJ1-4	TGTGCCAGCAGTCCCGGACAGAATGGATTAGGAAAACTGTTTTTT	CASSPGQNGLGKLFF
many	.	TRBV4-1	TRBJ2-3	TGCGCCAGCAGCCAAAGGGCGGGATTTGGAGATACGCAGTATTTT	CASSQRAGFGDTQYF
many	.	TRBV30	TRBJ2-5	TGTGCCTGGAGTGACAGTAGTGTAGGGGAGACCCAGTACTTC	CAWSDSSVGETQYF
.	TRBD2	TRBV13	TRBJ2-2	TGTGCCAGCAGCCGGACTAGCAGGGTCGTCACCGGGGAGCTGTTTTTT	CASSRTSRVVTGELFF
many	.	TRBV5-1	TRBJ2-1	TGCGCCAGCAGCCCTTACAACCCCCCCTACAATGAGCAGTTCTTC	CASSPYNPPYNEQFF
.	.	TRBV6-1	TRBJ2-3	TGTGCCAGCAGTGAATGGGGGAGGTCTACGCAGTATTTT	CASSEWGRSTQYF
few	TRBD1	TRBV11-2	TRBJ1-3	TGTGCCAGCAGCCCTCGGACAGGGCTCCAGGGAAACACCATATATTTT	CASSPRTGLQGNTIYF
many	TRBD2	TRBV7-9	TRBJ2-1	TGTGCCGAGACCCGGGGGGACAATGAGCAGTTCTTC	CAETRGDNEQFF
few	.	TRBV9	TRBJ1-1	TGTGCCAGCAGCCCTGGGGGAGGGCACACTGAAGCTTTCTTT	CASSPGGGHTEAFF
many	TRBD2	TRBV2	TRBJ2-1	TGTGCCAGCAGTGCGCGGGTGAGCGGGGGCGGCTGGGGGCAGTTCTTC	CASSARVSGGGWGQFF
many	.	TRBV12-3/TRBV12-4	TRBJ2-1	TGTGCCAGCAGTTTAGGTGCCCGGGGGCTTAGAAATGAGCAGTTCTTC	CASSLGARGLRNEQFF
.	.	TRBV29-1	TRBJ2-7	TGCAGCGTCGGAATCCTGGGCACTGCGGACGAGCAGTACTTC	CSVGILGTADEQYF
.	TRBD1	TRBV29-1	TRBJ1-5	TGCAGCGCTATCGGACAGGGGAAGAATCAGCCCCAGCATTTT	CSAIGQGKNQPQHF
.	.	TRBV14	TRBJ2-5	TGTGCCAGCAGCCATTCGCGGGAGACCCAGTACTTC	CASSHSRETQYF
.	.	TRBV12-3/TRBV12-4	TRBJ2-1	TGTGCCAGCGGCCTTGAACCGCAGAGGTCTGAGCAGTTCTTC	CASGLEPQRSEQFF
.	.	TRBV6-1	TRBJ2-1	TGTGCCAGCAGTGAAGACTTACCCTCCTACAATGAGCAGTTCTTC	CASSEDLPSYNEQFF
.	.	TRBV19	TRBJ1-1	TGTGCCAGTAGTATAGACGGCTACCCTGAAGCTTTCTTT	CASSIDGYPEAFF
many	.	TRBV30	TRBJ2-7	TGTGCCTGGAGTACGGGGGCAGGTCGATACGAGCAGTACTTC	CAWSTGAGRYEQYF
many	.	TRBV28	TRBJ1-2	TGTGCCAGCAGTTTCGGGGGCCCCTATGGCTACACCTTC	CASSFGGPYGYTF
many	.	TRBV12-3/TRBV12-4	TRBJ2-3	TGTGCCAGCAGTCGTGCTGGAGATACGCAGTATTTT	CASSRAGDTQYF
many	TRBD1	TRBV20-1	TRBJ2-2	TGCAGTGCTATTGGACAGGGCGGCACCGGGGAGCTGTTTTTT	CSAIGQGGTGELFF
many	.	TRBV4-2	TRBJ2-1	TGTGCCAGCAGCCAAGATGGAATTAGCGCTTACAATGAGCAGTTCTTC	CASSQDGISAYNEQFF
many	.	TRBV2	TRBJ2-4	TGTGCCAGCAGTAACCTGGGACTGGACAAAAACATTCAGTACTTC	CASSNLGLDKNIQYF
many	.	TRBV7-8	TRBJ2-7	TGTGCCAGCAGCCGGGATCACGCGAGGGAGCAGTACTTC	CASSRDHAREQYF
few	.	TRBV9	TRBJ2-6	TGTGCCAGCAGCTCCTCCGTGGGGGCTGGGGCCAACGTCCTGACTTTC	CASSSSVGAGANVLTF
many	.	TRBV10-3	TRBJ1-1	TGTGCCATCAAACAAGGACAGAGTAACACTGAAGCTTTCTTT	CAIKQGQSNTEAFF
.	TRBD2	TRBV7-3	TRBJ2-1	TGTGCCAGCAGCTTAATGGCGGGAGTTGAGCAGTTCTTC	CASSLMAGVEQFF
.	.	TRBV2	TRBJ2-7	TGTGCCAGCAGCACGAATTGGGGGTACGAGCAGTACTTC	CASSTNWGYEQYF
.	TRBD2	TRBV12-3/TRBV12-4	TRBJ2-3	TGTGCCAGCAATCTAGCGGGAGCGGCAGATACGCAGTATTTT	CASNLAGAADTQYF